Listed here are 20 T cell receptor beta chains from one sample, sequenced in a study of PD-L1 blockade in urothelial cancer. Sequencing was performed with immunoSEQ multiplex PCR; in TCRdb, only in-frame clones are kept and a portion is missing. The sample contains nearly 30,000 clones, roughly 86% of which appear only once. Sequenced material: PBMCs, taken around atezolizumab (anti-PD-L1) treatment. The receptors come from a man aged 45-60 years with urothelial cancer.

The chain is built from TRBV18 and TRBJ2-7; D possibly corresponds to TRBD2 (6 bases). Germline V gives CDR1 KGHSH, CDR2 LQKENI. The CDR3 is 12 residues long. Trimming took 4 bases from V and 6 from J, leaving 10 bases between them. CDR3: CASSLLASEQYF. CDR3 sequence (DNA): TGTGCCAGCTCACTACTAGCAAGCGAGCAGTACTTC.

The V call is TRBV4-3, the J call TRBJ2-1; no definite D call. The length of the CDR3 is 16 residues. V lost 0 bases to trimming and J lost 7 bases, with 16 bases between them. Germline CDR1 and CDR2: LGHNA and YSLEER. CDR3 protein: CASSQDHLNTLNEQFF. CDR3 nucleotides: TGCGCCAGCAGCCAAGACCATTTAAATACTTTGAATGAGCAGTTCTTC.

The chain uses TRBV19 and TRBJ1-5, with 7 bases aligning to TRBD1. This CDR3 contains 15 residues. Germline V gene lookup returns CDR1 LNHDA and CDR2 SQIVND (reference sequence). V was clipped by 5 bases and J by 0 bases; unmatched bases: 4. The CDR3 bases are TGTGCCAGTAGTTGGGACAGCAATAGCAATCAGCCCCAGCATTTT. Translating it yields CASSWDSNSNQPQHF.

The chain links TRBV5-1 to TRBJ2-7; 11 nucleotides match TRBD2. Per the germline V gene, CDR1 is SGHRS and CDR2 is YFSETQ. The J segment lost 4 bases and the V segment lost 0 bases, leaving 3 bases of the junction unmatched. The CDR3 extends over 15 amino acids. DNA for the CDR3: TGCGCCAGCAGCTTGGTAGCGGGGGGGACTTACGAGCAGTACTTC. Amino acids: CASSLVAGGTYEQYF.

The chain links TRBV7-2 to TRBJ2-3, with D possibly matching TRBD2 (5 bases). Per the germline V gene, CDR1 is SGHTA and CDR2 is FQGNSA. Trimming cost V 5 bases and J 3 bases, with 15 bases left between them. CDR3 size: 15 residues. CDR3 sequence reads: CASSVKASRTDTQYF. Here the CDR3 DNA reads TGTGCCAGCAGCGTAAAGGCTAGCAGAACAGATACGCAGTATTTT. Using reference TRBV7-2 and TRBJ2-3 for the parts outside the CDR3, the full variable domain is GAGVSQSPSNKVTEKGKDVELRCDPISGHTALYWYRQSLGQGLEFLIYFQGNSAPDKSGLPSDRFSAERTGGSVSTLTIQRTQQEDSAVYLCASSVKASRTDTQYFGPGTRLTVL.

V and J are TRBV18 and TRBJ2-3, with D perhaps matching TRBD1 (6 bases). Trimming left V 2 bases short and J 1 base short, with 13 bases between. The CDR3 spans 16 residues. CDR1 is KGHSH and CDR2 is LQKENI in the germline V gene. CDR3 DNA: TGTGCCAGCTCACCATCCAGGGCAGGGGGCACAGATACGCAGTATTTT. Translated, it gives CASSPSRAGGTDTQYF.

The chain uses TRBV6-5 and TRBJ1-4; D possibly corresponds to TRBD1 (6 bases). The CDR3 consists of 15 residues. CDR1 MNHEY and CDR2 SVGAGI come from the germline V gene. V was trimmed by 0 bases and J by 7 bases, leaving 12 bases between them. CDR3 protein: CASSYSVQGPEKLFF. As DNA, the CDR3 is TGTGCCAGCAGTTACTCGGTGCAGGGGCCTGAAAAACTGTTTTTT.

This sequence joins TRBV6-5 and TRBJ2-1; the match to TRBD2 covers 9 bases. The trim removed 6 bases at V and 10 bases at J, leaving 7 bases unmatched. The CDR3 spans 13 residues. Germline V lookup: CDR1 MNHEY, CDR2 SVGAGI. The CDR3 region has the DNA TGTGCCAGCAGAGACCCGACTAGCGGCGAGCAGTTCTTC. It is translated as CASRDPTSGEQFF.

The chain recombines TRBV9 with TRBJ2-2; TRBD2 matches 11 bases. CDR3 size: 16 residues. V trimming: 4 bases; J trimming: 1 base; junction bases outside the gene matches: 3. Germline CDR1 and CDR2: SGDLS and YYNGEE. The CDR3 bases are TGTGCCAGCAGCCTCGGACTAGCGGGGAACACCGGGGAGCTGTTTTTT. Translating it yields CASSLGLAGNTGELFF.

The genes are TRBV19 and TRBJ2-1; maybe TRBD2 (5 bases). Per the germline V gene, CDR1 is LNHDA and CDR2 is SQIVND (reference sequence). The CDR3 is 12 amino acids. Trimming took 6 bases from V and 7 from J, leaving 10 bases between them. CDR3 sequence: CASSRTPNEQFF. The CDR3 nucleotides are TGTGCCAGTAGCCGGACTCCGAATGAGCAGTTCTTC.

The chain has TRBV4-1 and TRBJ2-6; a weak D match, TRBD1 (6 bases). V was shortened by 3 bases and J by 3 bases, with 9 bases between the two germline ends. This CDR3 region has 15 residues. The germline V gene encodes CDR1 MGHRA and CDR2 YSYEKL. The CDR3 here is CASSQGAGGANVLTF. The CDR3 DNA is TGCGCCAGCAGCCAGGGGGCTGGTGGGGCCAACGTCCTGACTTTC.

This clone was seen a few times. J is TRBJ2-1 and V is TRBV10-1; 9 positions match TRBD2. CDR3 length equals 14 residues. V lost 6 bases and J lost 6; bases outside the gene matches: 6. The germline V gene encodes CDR1 WNHNN and CDR2 SYGVQD (reference sequence). The CDR3 nucleotides are TGCGCCAGCAGCCTAGCGGGAAACGCCAATGAGCAGTTCTTC. Translated, it gives CASSLAGNANEQFF.

DNA of the CDR3: TGTGCCAGCAAATCGGACAGGGGCAACTATGGCTACACCTTC. Its translation: CASKSDRGNYGYTF. This chain joins TRBV2 and TRBJ1-2; 9 nucleotides match TRBD1. This CDR3 spans 14 amino acids. V lost 7 bases and J lost 2; bases outside the gene matches: 5. Germline loops: CDR1 SNHLY, CDR2 FYNNEI.

The rearrangement joins TRBV6-6 to TRBJ2-6; D remains unclear. The ends were cut back, 7 bases at V and 0 bases at J, with 13 bases in the middle. This CDR3 is built from 16 residues. Per germline, CDR1 MNHNY and CDR2 SVGAGI (reference sequence). The CDR3 DNA reads as TGTGCCAGCAACCCCCAGGTTGGCTCTGGGGCCAACGTCCTGACTTTC. This gives the protein CASNPQVGSGANVLTF.

The rearrangement uses TRBV7-2 and TRBJ2-7; D is unclear. This CDR3 spans 14 amino acids. CDR1 and CDR2 from the germline V gene are SGHTA and FQGNSA. V lost 6 bases, J lost 0 bases, and 12 bases lay in between. The CDR3 sequence is CASRLWSSSYEQYF. The CDR3 region has the DNA TGTGCCAGCAGACTCTGGTCTAGCTCCTACGAGCAGTACTTC. Variable domain in full (rest from reference TRBV7-2 and TRBJ2-7): GAGVSQSPSNKVTEKGKDVELRCDPISGHTALYWYRQSLGQGLEFLIYFQGNSAPDKSGLPSDRFSAERTGGSVSTLTIQRTQQEDSAVYLCASRLWSSSYEQYFGPGTRLTVT.

This clone was seen only once. This chain uses TRBV6-1 with TRBJ1-5; 8 bases map to TRBD1. CDR1 is MNHNS, CDR2 SASEGT, per germline. The CDR3 contains 14 residues. Trimming took 2 bases from V and 4 from J; bases not matched to a gene: 1. For the CDR3, the DNA is TGTGCCAGCAGTGAAAACAGGGGGAATCAGCCCCAGCATTTT. The encoded protein is CASSENRGNQPQHF.

This clone has only one observation. The gene calls are TRBV7-8 and TRBJ2-1; D might be TRBD1 (6 bases). CDR1 is SGHVS and CDR2 is FQNEAQ in the germline V gene. The CDR3 runs to 15 residues. V was cut by 5 bases and J by 0 bases, with 11 bases left in between. The CDR3 DNA reads TGTGCCAGCAGCCTCAGGGGTAGCTCCTACAATGAGCAGTTCTTC. It encodes CASSLRGSSYNEQFF.

The chain joins TRBV6-4 to TRBJ2-2; 7 bases fit TRBD2. The ends lost 4 bases at V and 4 bases at J; junction bases unmatched: 6. The CDR3 is 15 residues long. The V gene's germline CDR1 is MRHNA and CDR2 SNTAGT. The CDR3 reads CASSAGGTSTGELFF. CDR3 bases: TGTGCCAGCAGTGCCGGGGGGACCAGCACCGGGGAGCTGTTTTTT.

The chain has TRBV9 and TRBJ1-3, with a possible D match to TRBD1 (5 bases). Germline CDR1 is SGDLS and CDR2 is YYNGEE. The CDR3 extends over 17 amino acids. Between the trimmed V and J ends, which lost 0 bases and 0 bases, there was a span of 13 bases. DNA of the CDR3: TGTGCCAGCAGCGTAGGGGGCCAGGTGAGCTCTGGAAACACCATATATTTT. Translation: CASSVGGQVSSGNTIYF.

This sequence joins TRBV9 and TRBJ2-7; 8 positions match TRBD2. This CDR3 is built from 14 residues. J was trimmed by 0 bases and V by 4 bases; bases with no gene match: 3. CDR1 is SGDLS and CDR2 is YYNGEE in the germline V gene. The CDR3 sequence is CASSWSGSSYEQYF. As DNA, the CDR3 is TGTGCCAGCAGCTGGAGCGGGAGCTCCTACGAGCAGTACTTC.